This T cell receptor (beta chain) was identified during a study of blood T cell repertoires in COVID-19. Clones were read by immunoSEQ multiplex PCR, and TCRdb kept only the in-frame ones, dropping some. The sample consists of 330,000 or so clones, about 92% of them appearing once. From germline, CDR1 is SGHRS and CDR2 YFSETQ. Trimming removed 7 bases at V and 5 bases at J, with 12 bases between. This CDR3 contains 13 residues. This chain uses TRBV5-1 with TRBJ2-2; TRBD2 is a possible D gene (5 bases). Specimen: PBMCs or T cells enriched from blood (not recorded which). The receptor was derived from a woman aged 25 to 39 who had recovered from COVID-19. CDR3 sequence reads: CASQSRETGELFF. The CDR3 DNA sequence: TGCGCCAGCCAATCGAGGGAGACCGGGGAGCTGTTTTTT.